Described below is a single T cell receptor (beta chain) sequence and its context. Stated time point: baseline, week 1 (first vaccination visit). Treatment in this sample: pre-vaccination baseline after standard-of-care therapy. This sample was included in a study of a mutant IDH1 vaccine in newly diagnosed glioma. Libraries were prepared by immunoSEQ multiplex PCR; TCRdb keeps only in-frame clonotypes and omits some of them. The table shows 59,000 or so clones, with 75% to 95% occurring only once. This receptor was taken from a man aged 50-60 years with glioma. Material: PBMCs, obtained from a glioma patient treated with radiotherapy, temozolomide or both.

CDR3: CASSTSTGTLRVERNGYTF. The CDR3 nucleotides are TGTGCCAGCTCAACATCGACAGGGACTCTAAGGGTGGAGAGGAATGGCTACACCTTC. The chain joins TRBV18 to TRBJ1-2, with TRBD1 identical over 7 bases. Trimming took 5 bases from V and 6 from J; bases not matched to a gene: 24. Germline V gives CDR1 KGHSH, CDR2 LQKENI. CDR3 length: 19 amino acids.